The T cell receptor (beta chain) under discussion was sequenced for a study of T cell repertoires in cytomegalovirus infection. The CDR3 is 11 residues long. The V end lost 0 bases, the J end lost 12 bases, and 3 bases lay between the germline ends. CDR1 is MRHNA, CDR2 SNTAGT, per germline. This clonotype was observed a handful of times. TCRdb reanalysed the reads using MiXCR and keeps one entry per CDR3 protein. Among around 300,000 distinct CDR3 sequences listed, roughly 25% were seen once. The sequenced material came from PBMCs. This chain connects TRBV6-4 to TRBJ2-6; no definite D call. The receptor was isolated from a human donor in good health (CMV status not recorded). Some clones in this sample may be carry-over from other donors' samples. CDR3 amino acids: CASSDSTVLTF. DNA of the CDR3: TGTGCCAGCAGTGACTCGACCGTCCTGACTTTC.